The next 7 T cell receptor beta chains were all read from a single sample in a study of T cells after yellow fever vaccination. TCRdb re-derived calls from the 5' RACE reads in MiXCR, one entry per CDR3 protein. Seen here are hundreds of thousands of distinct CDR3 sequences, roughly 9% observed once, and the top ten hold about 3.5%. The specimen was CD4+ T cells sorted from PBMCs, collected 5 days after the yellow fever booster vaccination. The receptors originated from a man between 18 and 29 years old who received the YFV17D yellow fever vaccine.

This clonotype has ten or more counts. The CDR3 protein is CASSAPGTAGDSPLHF. The CDR3 region has the DNA TGTGCCAGCAGCGCTCCGGGGACCGCTGGGGATTCACCCCTCCACTTT. The chain has TRBV7-9 and TRBJ1-6; tentative D call: TRBD1 (5 bases). The V gene lost 5 bases and the J gene lost 8 bases, with 19 bases spanning the gap. The germline CDR1 and CDR2 sequences are SEHNR and FQNEAQ (reference sequence). CDR3 size: 16 residues.

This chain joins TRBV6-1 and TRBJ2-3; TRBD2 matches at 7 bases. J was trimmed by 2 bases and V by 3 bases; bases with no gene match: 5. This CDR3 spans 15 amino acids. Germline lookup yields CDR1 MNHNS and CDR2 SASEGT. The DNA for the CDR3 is TGTGCCAGCAGTGAGAGCGGGGTCTACACAGATACGCAGTATTTT. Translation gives CASSESGVYTDTQYF.

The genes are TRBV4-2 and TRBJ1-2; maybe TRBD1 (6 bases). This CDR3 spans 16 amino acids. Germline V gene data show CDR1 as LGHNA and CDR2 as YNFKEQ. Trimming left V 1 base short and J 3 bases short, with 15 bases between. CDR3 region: CASSQASAGQHYGYTF. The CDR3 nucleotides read TGTGCCAGCAGCCAAGCTTCCGCCGGACAGCACTATGGCTACACCTTC.

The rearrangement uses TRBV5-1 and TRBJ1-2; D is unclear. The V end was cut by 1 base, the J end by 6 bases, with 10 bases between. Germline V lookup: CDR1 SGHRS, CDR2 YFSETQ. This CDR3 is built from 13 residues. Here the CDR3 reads CASSLWAGDGYTF. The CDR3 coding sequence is TGCGCCAGCAGCTTGTGGGCAGGTGATGGCTACACCTTC.

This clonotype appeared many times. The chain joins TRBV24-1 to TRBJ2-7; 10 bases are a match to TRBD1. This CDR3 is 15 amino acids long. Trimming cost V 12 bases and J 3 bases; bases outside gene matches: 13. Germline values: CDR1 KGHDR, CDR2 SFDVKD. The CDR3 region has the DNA TGTGCCCCCCAGGCTCGGGACAGGGGACTCTACGAGCAGTACGTC. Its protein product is CAPQARDRGLYEQYV.

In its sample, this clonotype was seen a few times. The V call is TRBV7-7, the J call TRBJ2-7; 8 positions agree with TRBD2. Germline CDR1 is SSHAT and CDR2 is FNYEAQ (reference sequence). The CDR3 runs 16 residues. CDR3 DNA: TGTGCTAGCAGCTTAATGGCGGGGGGCAGCTCCTACGAGCAGTACGTC. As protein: CASSLMAGGSSYEQYV.

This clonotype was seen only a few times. The CDR3 DNA is TGTGCCAGCAGCTTAGCGGGACTCCCGGACTACAATGAGCAGTTCTTC. Its protein product is CASSLAGLPDYNEQFF. The J gene is TRBJ2-1, the V gene TRBV7-8; D might be TRBD2 (6 bases). V lost 0 bases to trimming and J lost 3 bases, with 12 bases between them. CDR1 SGHVS and CDR2 FQNEAQ come from the germline V gene. The CDR3 consists of 16 residues.